The 18 T cell receptor beta chains given below trace back to one sample, sequenced in a study of graft-versus-host responses after intestinal transplantation. These receptors have no known antigen. Profiling relied on immunoSEQ multiplex PCR, and the TCRdb table lists in-frame clones only, not all of them. This sample has over 75,000 clones, with about nine tenths found just once. The material was unstimulated CD8+ T cells sorted from spleen or lymph node cells, obtained before transplant. The receptors were gathered from a human donor who was the organ donor for an intestinal transplant.

The chain carries TRBV28 and TRBJ2-7; 11 positions agree with TRBD2. The length of the CDR3 is 15 residues. V lost 3 bases, J lost 0 bases, and 1 base stayed unmatched. The germline CDR1 and CDR2 sequences are MDHEN and SYDVKM. The chain's CDR3 is CASSFGLAGSYEQYF. CDR3 in DNA: TGTGCCAGCAGTTTTGGACTAGCGGGCTCCTACGAGCAGTACTTC.

V gene TRBV5-5 combines with J gene TRBJ1-3; TRBD1 is a possible D gene (6 bases). The germline V and J ends were trimmed by 3 bases and 3 bases, with 13 bases remaining between them. Germline CDR1 and CDR2: SGHKS and YYEKEE (reference sequence). The CDR3 sequence is 15 residues long. The CDR3 loop reads CASSSLTGNGNTIYF. CDR3 sequence (DNA): TGTGCCAGCAGCTCGCTAACAGGGAATGGAAACACCATATATTTT.

This rearrangement joins TRBV4-1 to TRBJ2-7; 9 bases line up with TRBD2. The V gene end was trimmed by 2 bases and the J gene end by 6 bases; junction bases not matched to a gene: 17. The CDR3 totals 18 residues. Germline V gene data show CDR1 as MGHRA and CDR2 as YSYEKL. The CDR3 region has the DNA TGCGCCAGCAGCCAACTGACGTCAATAGGACTAGCGATTAGCGAGCAGTACTTC. This encodes CASSQLTSIGLAISEQYF.

This clone was recorded once. The V gene is TRBV28, the J gene TRBJ1-1, with D unresolved. V lost 3 bases to trimming and J lost 3 bases, with 8 bases between them. Germline V CDR1 and CDR2: MDHEN, SYDVKM. The CDR3 runs 13 residues. CDR3 sequence: CASSFGEDTEAFF. The CDR3 nucleotides read TGTGCCAGCAGTTTCGGTGAGGACACTGAAGCTTTCTTT.

The chain employs TRBV9 and TRBJ2-5; 8 nucleotides match TRBD2. J lost 1 base, V lost 4 bases, and 9 bases had no gene match. The CDR3 consists of 16 residues. In germline, CDR1 is SGDLS, CDR2 YYNGEE. The CDR3 here is CASSMPGLGVQETQYF. Written as DNA, the CDR3 is TGTGCCAGCAGCATGCCGGGACTAGGGGTCCAAGAGACCCAGTACTTC.

The rearrangement joins TRBV21-1 to TRBJ1-6; the table names TRBD1, a call not compared with the DNA. TRBV21-1 is termed a pseudogene. The CDR3 has 14 residues. CDR3 in DNA: TGTGCCAGCAGCAAATACAGGGGTGGTTCACCCCTCCACTTT. It is translated as CASSKYRGGSPLHF.

This clone has a single count. The chain couples TRBV7-6 to TRBJ2-3; TRBD1 matches at 8 bases. Germline lookup yields CDR1 SGHVS and CDR2 FNYEAQ. Trimming at V came to 3 bases and at J to 3 bases, leaving 2 bases not matched to a gene. The CDR3 is 14 amino acids. CDR3 bases: TGTGCCAGCAGCTTTGGACAGGGAACAGATACGCAGTATTTT. Translated: CASSFGQGTDTQYF.

The chain couples TRBV5-1 to TRBJ2-7, with 7 bases lining up with TRBD2. Germline V lookup: CDR1 SGHRS, CDR2 YFSETQ. Trimming cost V 4 bases and J 6 bases; bases outside gene matches: 16. CDR3 length equals 16 residues. The CDR3 DNA is TGCGCCAGCAGCCCTTTCCTTAACGGGGGGTCTACCGAGCAGTACTTC. It is translated as CASSPFLNGGSTEQYF.

The chain recombines TRBV13 with TRBJ2-3, with 9 nucleotides matching TRBD1. V was clipped by 5 bases and J by 5 bases; unmatched bases: 5. The CDR3 length is 14 residues. Germline CDR1 and CDR2: PRHDT and FYEKMQ (reference sequence). Here the CDR3 reads CASSTGQGQDTQYF. CDR3 in DNA: TGTGCCAGCAGCACAGGACAGGGGCAAGATACGCAGTATTTT.

The chain is built from TRBV4-2 and TRBJ1-2; 7 nucleotides align to TRBD1. V dropped 4 bases and J dropped 4; count of bases not matched to a gene: 9. Germline CDR1 is LGHNA and CDR2 is YNFKEQ. The CDR3 runs 15 residues. CDR3 sequence reads: CASSLDSTGVYGYTF. The CDR3, as DNA: TGTGCCAGCAGCCTGGACTCCACAGGGGTCTATGGCTACACCTTC.

CDR3 sequence reads: CASSFPHRDRDYNEQFF. The CDR3 DNA reads TGTGCCAGCAGCTTCCCCCACCGGGACAGGGATTACAATGAGCAGTTCTTC. The chain links TRBV5-6 to TRBJ2-1, with 9 positions matching TRBD1. There are 17 residues in the CDR3. V trimming: 2 bases; J trimming: 4 bases; junction bases outside the gene matches: 10. Per germline, CDR1 SGHDT and CDR2 YYEEEE.

V gene TRBV7-3 combines with J gene TRBJ2-5, with D hard to call. This CDR3 is built from 15 residues. Germline V gene sequence: CDR1 SGHTA, CDR2 FQGTGA. The V end lost 0 bases, the J end lost 2 bases, and 10 bases lay between the germline ends. The CDR3 nucleotides read TGTGCCAGCAGCTTAACGGGCTACTCTCAAGAGACCCAGTACTTC. It translates to CASSLTGYSQETQYF.

The V and J genes are TRBV4-2 and TRBJ2-1, with 10 positions matching TRBD2. Germline CDR1 LGHNA, CDR2 YNFKEQ. The CDR3 consists of 15 residues. The trim removed 1 base at V and 5 bases at J, leaving 2 bases unmatched. CDR3 in DNA: TGTGCCAGCAGCCAAGTCGGACTAGCGGACAATGAGCAGTTCTTC. It codes for CASSQVGLADNEQFF.

The J gene is TRBJ2-5, the V gene TRBV7-8, with D maybe TRBD1 (6 bases). The CDR3 covers 14 residues. The V gene's germline CDR1 is SGHVS and CDR2 FQNEAQ. Trimming took off 2 bases at V and 5 bases at J, with 12 bases between the two ends. DNA for the CDR3: TGTGCCAGCAGCTTACAGGGACAACGGGAGACCCAGTACTTC. Translated, it gives CASSLQGQRETQYF.

V usage is TRBV20-1 and J usage is TRBJ2-7; tentative D call: TRBD2 (6 bases). The CDR3 has 10 amino acids. Germline CDR1 DFQATT, CDR2 SNEGSKA (reference sequence). The CDR3 loop reads CSAGSYEQYF. DNA of the CDR3: TGCAGCGCGGGGTCCTACGAGCAGTACTTC.

The chain joins TRBV13 to TRBJ2-3; 9 bases fit TRBD2. The CDR3 totals 13 residues. After removal of 7 bases from V and 6 bases from J, the junction contained 5 bases not matched to a gene. CDR1 and CDR2 (germline): PRHDT, FYEKMQ (reference sequence). In DNA, the CDR3 is TGTGCCAGCACCCAGCGGGGGGCGGATACGCAGTATTTT. This translates into CASTQRGADTQYF.

V and J are TRBV7-9 and TRBJ2-5; D is perhaps TRBD1 (5 bases). CDR3 size: 16 residues. Per the germline V gene, CDR1 is SEHNR and CDR2 is FQNEAQ (reference sequence). V dropped 6 bases and J dropped 2 bases, with 19 bases sitting between them. The CDR3 here is CASSFAGLMGQETQYF. In DNA form, the CDR3 reads TGTGCCAGCAGTTTCGCAGGGTTAATGGGACAAGAGACCCAGTACTTC.

The gene calls are TRBV4-1 and TRBJ2-7; D is perhaps TRBD2 (5 bases). V dropped 4 bases and J dropped 3 bases, with 10 bases sitting between them. CDR1 is MGHRA and CDR2 is YSYEKL in the germline V gene. This CDR3 comprises 13 residues. CDR3 sequence (DNA): TGCGCCAGCAGCCTCGGGGTAAACTACGAGCAGTACTTC. Its translation is CASSLGVNYEQYF.